These 28 T cell receptor beta chains came from one sample sequenced in a study of Ad26.COV2.S vaccination and SARS-CoV-2 variants. Data came from immunoSEQ multiplex PCR; TCRdb stores just in-frame clones and leaves some out. The sample shows around 450,000 clones, approximately 88% of them seen only once. Documented treatment: about 20 received Ad26.COV2.S at low or high dose, single or two shots; about 5 received placebo; per-sample allocation not given. Samples came from day 63 after the first vaccine or placebo injection. This specimen consisted of peripheral blood, obtained in a trial of Ad26.COV2.S vaccine versus placebo. The receptors derive from a person aged 18-65 years who received the Ad26.COV2.S COVID-19 vaccine or a placebo.

The J gene is TRBJ1-1, the V gene TRBV5-5, with a possible D match to TRBD1 (5 bases). Germline V gene lookup returns CDR1 SGHKS and CDR2 YYEKEE (reference sequence). The CDR3 consists of 12 residues. V was shortened by 6 bases and J by 5 bases, with 11 bases between the two germline ends. The CDR3 reads CASTQAGTEAFF. CDR3 coding DNA: TGTGCCAGCACACAGGCGGGTACTGAAGCTTTCTTT.

The CDR3 DNA reads as TGTGCCTGGAGTGGATTTGGGGACGGGGAAAAACTGTTTTTT. This gives the protein CAWSGFGDGEKLFF. The V call is TRBV30, the J call TRBJ1-4; D is perhaps TRBD1 (5 bases). The V end was cut by 1 base, the J end by 8 bases, with 14 bases between. The CDR3 length is 14 residues. The germline gives CDR1 GTSNPN, CDR2 SVGIG (reference sequence).

This chain links TRBV7-4 with TRBJ2-2; weak D call: TRBD2 (6 bases). The germline V gene encodes CDR1 SGHVT and CDR2 SQSDAQ. V was cut by 5 bases and J by 3 bases, with 25 bases left in between. This CDR3 spans 19 amino acids. This CDR3 reads CASSLRGLQDGEDTGELFF. In DNA, the CDR3 is TGTGCCAGCAGCCTGCGGGGTTTACAAGACGGGGAGGACACCGGGGAGCTGTTTTTT.

The chain is built from TRBV5-6 and TRBJ1-2; weak D call: TRBD1 (5 bases). The V gene's germline CDR1 is SGHDT and CDR2 YYEEEE. CDR3 length equals 13 residues. V was clipped by 4 bases and J by 1 base, with 8 bases between them. CDR3 bases: TGTGCCAGCAGCAACAGGATTAACTATGGCTACACCTTC. The encoded protein is CASSNRINYGYTF.

The rearrangement joins TRBV5-8 to TRBJ1-5; no reliable D call. The CDR3 consists of 15 residues. The V gene lost 1 base and the J gene lost 7 bases, with 15 bases spanning the gap. Germline V gene lookup returns CDR1 SGHTS and CDR2 YDEGEE. The CDR3 nucleotides read TGTGCCAGCAGCTTGCCACTCACTCCCGGGCAGCCCCAGCATTTT. The encoded protein is CASSLPLTPGQPQHF.

The chain uses TRBV27 and TRBJ1-1, with D perhaps TRBD1 (5 bases). The CDR3 has 14 residues. Trimming stripped 4 bases from V and 0 bases from J, with 9 bases between. From germline, CDR1 is MNHEY and CDR2 SMNVEV (reference sequence). The CDR3 sequence: CASSWTPMNTEAFF. The CDR3 DNA is TGTGCCAGCAGTTGGACACCCATGAACACTGAAGCTTTCTTT.

This clone appeared once. The genes are TRBV28 and TRBJ2-4; 8 bases agree with TRBD1. CDR3 length equals 17 residues. Germline V lookup: CDR1 MDHEN, CDR2 SYDVKM. V gave up 5 bases and J gave up 0 bases; unmatched junction bases: 9. This CDR3 reads CASSPWTGRVAKNIQYF. In DNA form, the CDR3 reads TGTGCCAGCAGTCCCTGGACAGGGCGGGTAGCCAAAAACATTCAGTACTTC.

V and J are TRBV7-9 and TRBJ2-6; a possible D gene is TRBD2 (7 bases). Trimming cost V 4 bases and J 0 bases, with 16 bases left between them. Germline V gene lookup returns CDR1 SEHNR and CDR2 FQNEAQ (reference sequence). CDR3 length equals 18 residues. Here the CDR3 reads CASSSAKGGSSGANVLTF. The DNA of the CDR3 is TGTGCCAGCAGCTCCGCGAAGGGGGGGAGCTCTGGGGCCAACGTCCTGACTTTC.

The chain recombines TRBV4-1 with TRBJ1-5; 7 bases align to TRBD1. CDR1 MGHRA and CDR2 YSYEKL come from the germline V gene. The V gene end was trimmed by 2 bases and the J gene end by 4 bases; junction bases not matched to a gene: 14. The CDR3 covers 18 residues. The CDR3 DNA reads TGCGCCAGCAGCCAAACCGAAAGTACGGGACAGTGGAATCAGCCCCAGCATTTT. This encodes CASSQTESTGQWNQPQHF.

This chain joins TRBV7-9 and TRBJ2-7, with 8 nucleotides matching TRBD1. The CDR3 is 14 amino acids. J lost 2 bases, V lost 2 bases, and 2 bases had no gene match. Germline V lookup: CDR1 SEHNR, CDR2 FQNEAQ (reference sequence). The DNA for the CDR3 is TGTGCCAGCAGCTTAAGGGGACAGGCCTACGAGCAGTACTTC. Protein sequence: CASSLRGQAYEQYF.

This rearrangement joins TRBV5-8 to TRBJ1-6, with 8 bases fitting TRBD1. The germline gives CDR1 SGHTS, CDR2 YDEGEE. The CDR3 sequence is 16 residues long. V lost 4 bases and J lost 7; bases outside the gene matches: 10. The CDR3 DNA sequence: TGTGCCAGCAGCCCTGGACAGGGCGGTAGGAATTCACCCCTCCACTTT. Translating it yields CASSPGQGGRNSPLHF. The whole variable domain, remainder taken from reference TRBV5-8 and TRBJ1-6, is EAGVTQSPTHLIKTRGQQATLRCSPISGHTSVYWYQQALGLGLQFLLWYDEGEERNRGNFPPRFSGRQFPNYSSELNVNALELEDSALYLCASSPGQGGRNSPLHFGNGTRLTVT.

The chain employs TRBV10-3 and TRBJ2-7; D is unresolved. The germline V gene has CDR1 ENHRY and CDR2 SYGVKD. The CDR3 covers 13 residues. V was clipped by 6 bases and J by 6 bases, with 15 bases between them. The CDR3: CAIRIFDGGEQYF. The DNA of the CDR3 is TGTGCCATCAGGATTTTTGATGGTGGCGAGCAGTACTTC.

The chain uses TRBV7-8 and TRBJ2-7, with D perhaps matching TRBD1 (5 bases). Per germline, CDR1 SGHVS and CDR2 FQNEAQ. The V gene lost 2 bases and the J gene lost 3 bases, with 8 bases spanning the gap. This CDR3 is built from 13 residues. CDR3 residues: CASSLPDSYEQYF. The CDR3 DNA is TGTGCCAGCAGCTTACCAGACAGCTACGAGCAGTACTTC. Variable domain in full (rest from reference TRBV7-8 and TRBJ2-7): GAGVSQSPRYKVAKRGQDVALRCDPISGHVSLFWYQQALGQGPEFLTYFQNEAQLDKSGLPSDRFFAERPEGSVSTLKIQRTQQEDSAVYLCASSLPDSYEQYFGPGTRLTVT.

The chain combines TRBV3-1 (or the pseudogene TRBV3-2) with TRBJ1-1; TRBD1 is a possible D gene (5 bases). Trimming stripped 2 bases from V and 6 bases from J, with 22 bases between. The germline V gene encodes CDR1 LGHDT and CDR2 YNNKEL (reference sequence). The CDR3 covers 17 residues. The CDR3 protein is CASSQQGNNENNAEAFF. CDR3 DNA sequence: TGTGCCAGCAGCCAACAGGGCAACAACGAAAATAACGCTGAAGCTTTCTTT.

The V call is TRBV27, the J call TRBJ2-7; 11 positions match TRBD1. The CDR3 contains 13 residues. CDR1 is MNHEY and CDR2 is SMNVEV in the germline V gene (reference sequence). The trim removed 2 bases at V and 6 bases at J, leaving 0 bases unmatched. CDR3 in DNA: TGTGCCAGCAGTTTAGGACAGGGGGCCGAGCAGTACTTC. Its protein is CASSLGQGAEQYF.

The chain carries TRBV11-2 and TRBJ2-7, with no clear D. The CDR3 is 11 residues long. Germline CDR1 SGHAT, CDR2 FQNNGV. The ends were cut back, 4 bases at V and 3 bases at J, with 4 bases in the middle. The CDR3 coding sequence is TGTGCCAGCAGCTCTGGCTACGAGCAGTACTTC. Translated, it gives CASSSGYEQYF.

This rearrangement joins TRBV2 to TRBJ2-5; 8 bases map to TRBD2. Losses at the gene ends were 2 bases for V and 5 bases for J; bases not matched to a gene: 16. The germline V gene has CDR1 SNHLY and CDR2 FYNNEI. This CDR3 comprises 18 residues. Here the CDR3 DNA reads TGTGCCAGCAGTGAAAGTTCCCAGCGGGGGACTTATGCCGAGACCCAGTACTTC. It encodes CASSESSQRGTYAETQYF.

This clone was seen more than once but under ten times. The chain uses TRBV6-2 or TRBV6-3 and TRBJ2-1; D unresolved. Germline V gene sequence: CDR1 MNHEY, CDR2 SVGEGT. With 5 bases removed from V and 8 bases from J, the gap between germline ends came to 13 bases. This CDR3 comprises 13 residues. Here the CDR3 reads CASSASEMDEQFF. The CDR3 DNA reads as TGTGCCAGCAGTGCATCCGAAATGGATGAGCAGTTCTTC.

This clone was detected a few times. The rearrangement joins TRBV2 to TRBJ1-4; tentatively, D is TRBD1 (5 bases). Trimming shortened V by 5 bases and J by 0 bases, and 10 bases separated the two germline ends. Germline V gives CDR1 SNHLY, CDR2 FYNNEI. The CDR3 is made up of 15 amino acids. CDR3: CASSIGAATNEKLFF. CDR3 DNA: TGTGCCAGCAGTATCGGGGCTGCAACTAATGAAAAACTGTTTTTT.

For the CDR3, the DNA is TGTGCCAGCAGCGTCCTTAGCGGGGGGGTTAATGAGCAGTTCTTC. Its translation is CASSVLSGGVNEQFF. The rearrangement links TRBV9 to TRBJ2-1, with TRBD2 matching over 11 bases. V lost 2 bases and J lost 7; bases outside the gene matches: 5. The CDR3 extends over 15 amino acids. CDR1 and CDR2 (germline): SGDLS, YYNGEE. Combining the CDR3 with reference TRBV9 and TRBJ2-1 gives the whole variable domain DSGVTQTPKHLITATGQRVTLRCSPRSGDLSVYWYQQSLDQGLQFLIQYYNGEERAKGNILERFSAQQFPDLHSELNLSSLELGDSALYFCASSVLSGGVNEQFFGPGTRLTVL.

The chain has TRBV6-2 or TRBV6-3 and TRBJ1-2; 9 bases map to TRBD1. The junction had 4 bases not matched to a gene; V was cut back by 6 bases and J by 8 bases. Germline V gives CDR1 MNHEY, CDR2 SVGEGT. The CDR3 extends over 12 amino acids. This chain's CDR3 is CASSPDRGGYTF. CDR3 DNA sequence: TGTGCCAGCAGCCCGGACAGGGGAGGCTACACCTTC.

The chain combines TRBV7-2 with TRBJ2-2; maybe TRBD1 (5 bases). V was pared by 0 bases and J by 1 base, with 6 bases between. CDR1 is SGHTA, CDR2 FQGNSA, per germline. The CDR3 contains 15 residues. The CDR3, as DNA: TGTGCCAGCAGCTTAGCGGGGCAGAACACCGGGGAGCTGTTTTTT. It translates to CASSLAGQNTGELFF.

This clone is a singleton in its sample. The rearrangement links TRBV7-9 to TRBJ2-3; TRBD1 is a possible D gene (5 bases). Germline V gene sequence: CDR1 SEHNR, CDR2 FQNEAQ (reference sequence). The CDR3 spans 17 residues. V lost 1 base, J lost 5 bases, and 19 bases lay in between. The CDR3 loop is CASSLGVAGPQGDTQYF. CDR3 nucleotide sequence: TGTGCCAGCAGCTTAGGGGTGGCAGGCCCTCAGGGAGATACGCAGTATTTT.

This chain links TRBV27 with TRBJ2-3, with 13 bases matching TRBD2. This CDR3 comprises 18 residues. The germline V gene encodes CDR1 MNHEY and CDR2 SMNVEV (reference sequence). The trim removed 0 bases at V and 4 bases at J, leaving 7 bases unmatched. The DNA for the CDR3 is TGTGCCAGCAGTTTATCGATGAGACTAGCGGGGGGAGCAGATACGCAGTATTTT. This sequence encodes CASSLSMRLAGGADTQYF.

The chain employs TRBV28 and TRBJ1-6, with 9 bases fitting TRBD1. Unmatched junction bases numbered 2, after V lost 4 bases and J lost 7 bases. The CDR3 sequence is 14 residues long. Germline values: CDR1 MDHEN, CDR2 SYDVKM. The chain's CDR3 is CASSSTGGNSPLHF. CDR3 sequence (DNA): TGTGCCAGCAGTTCGACAGGGGGAAATTCACCCCTCCACTTT.

This clone was found once. The CDR3, as DNA: TGTGCCTCAACCCTAACCGGGACAGCTTCCTACGAGCAGTACTTC. Encoded protein: CASTLTGTASYEQYF. The V and J genes are TRBV2 and TRBJ2-7, with 7 bases that match TRBD1. Trimming at V came to 11 bases and at J to 1 base, leaving 14 bases not matched to a gene. Germline V gene data show CDR1 as SNHLY and CDR2 as FYNNEI. The CDR3 contains 15 residues.

V is TRBV28 and J is TRBJ1-5, with a possible D match to TRBD1 (5 bases). This CDR3 is 15 amino acids long. Trimming pared 2 bases from V and 4 bases from J, leaving 12 bases between. The germline V gene encodes CDR1 MDHEN and CDR2 SYDVKM. CDR3 sequence (DNA): TGTGCCAGCAGTTTACTGACCAGGGTAAATCAGCCCCAGCATTTT. Translation: CASSLLTRVNQPQHF.

This chain joins TRBV21-1 and TRBJ2-7. TRBV21-1 is a pseudogene segment. The CDR3 length is 13 residues. The CDR3 nucleotides are TGTGCCACCCCAGACGGGGCGTCCTACGAGCAGTACTTC. It translates to CATPDGASYEQYF.